This record covers a single T cell receptor beta chain. Germline trimming cut 4 bases from V and 1 base from J; bases unmatched to any gene: 7. The CDR3 is made up of 17 amino acids. Germline CDR1 MNHNS, CDR2 SASEGT. Method: immunoSEQ multiplex PCR; TCRdb's copy keeps in-frame clones and lacks some. Among some 76,000 clones listed, around 90% were seen once. Exclusion applied to patients with autoimmune disease history or systemic immunosuppression. This record comes from a study of OX40 agonist ivuxolimab in advanced cancers. Study overall: Patients with prior anti-PD-1, anti-PD-L1 or anti-CTLA-4 therapy were eligible; approximately 37% had some. Partial responses occurred in Three dose-escalation patients, one with hepatocellular carcinoma and two with cutaneous melanoma.

The clonotype originates from an adult with an advanced solid tumor such as melanoma, head and neck, liver or kidney cancer. V and J are TRBV6-1 and TRBJ2-3; 11 positions match TRBD1. The sample here was CD4+ or CD8+ T cells sorted from blood, taken in a trial of the OX40 agonist ivuxolimab. CDR3 sequence reads: CASSVLDRGLRTDTQYF. The CDR3 DNA follows: TGTGCCAGCAGTGTCCTGGACAGGGGGCTTCGCACAGATACGCAGTATTTT.